This TCR beta chain is from a study of blood T cells in healthy people across ages. A sample-barcoded 5' primer and a J-beta primer mix were used in a second PCR of about 7 to 11 cycles. Each cDNA was tagged by a template-switch adaptor containing 12 random nucleotides. Every sample gave at least 2.5 million paired-end reads containing CDR3. TCRdb redid the calling of the 5' RACE reads with MiXCR, one entry per CDR3 protein. The sample records about 1.7 million distinct CDR3 sequences, about 28% being singletons. This clonotype was recorded at least ten times. Antigen unknown. Trimming shortened V by 4 bases and J by 3 bases, and 9 bases separated the two germline ends. The CDR3 is made up of 13 amino acids. CDR1 SGHNT and CDR2 YENEEA come from the germline V gene. Study outcomes and limitations: The recorded TCR beta diversity per million T cells decreased in a roughly linear manner with age. In long-lived donors, naive CD4+ cell counts and diversity exceeded those of aged donors.

The sequencing sample was made of blood. The sequence came from a woman aged 30 to 39 in good health. The chain carries TRBV11-3 and TRBJ2-5; the D gene is possibly TRBD2 (6 bases). CDR3 sequence (DNA): TGTGCCAGCAGCTCGGGGGTTGAAGAGACCCAGTACTTC. It codes for CASSSGVEETQYF.